The 14 T cell receptor beta chains listed next were all sequenced from one sample in a study of control samples from healthy donors and cancer patients. The data were produced by immunoSEQ multiplex PCR, yet TCRdb's version contains in-frame clones alone and is incomplete. The repertoire has about 28,000 clones, around nine tenths of them found once; the top ten carry roughly 1.5%. The sample consisted of PBMCs. The receptors were sampled from a woman in her thirties or forties with lung cancer.

The CDR3 region has the DNA TGCGCCAGCAGCCTCGGGACCGAGAACACTGAAGCTTTCTTT. This codes for CASSLGTENTEAFF. The chain is built from TRBV4-3 and TRBJ1-1, with D perhaps TRBD1 (5 bases). Germline V gene lookup returns CDR1 LGHNA and CDR2 YSLEER. The CDR3 contains 14 residues. V lost 4 bases and J lost 1, with 10 bases in between.

This chain uses TRBV21-1 with TRBJ1-5; TRBD1, the table's D call, was not compared with the DNA. TRBV21-1 is flagged as a pseudogene. The length of the CDR3 is 17 residues. The CDR3 DNA sequence: TGTGCCAGGTCTGGGTGGTTCTCAGGGCCCTTGGGGCAGCCCCAGCATTTT. Amino acids: CARSGWFSGPLGQPQHF.

The DNA of the CDR3 is TGCAGTGCTAGTGAGGGCTACGAGCAGTACTTC. This gives the protein CSASEGYEQYF. V is TRBV20-1 and J is TRBJ2-7, with D perhaps matching TRBD2 (5 bases). CDR3 length: 11 residues. V was trimmed by 3 bases and J by 3 bases, leaving 6 bases between them. CDR1 DFQATT and CDR2 SNEGSKA come from the germline V gene (reference sequence).

The rearrangement joins TRBV20-1 to TRBJ2-1, with 9 bases that match TRBD1. The CDR3 covers 14 residues. The ends lost 3 bases at V and 7 bases at J; junction bases unmatched: 7. Germline V gives CDR1 DFQATT, CDR2 SNEGSKA (reference sequence). The CDR3 nucleotides read TGCAGTGCTAGTCGGGTGACAGGGGGTAATGAGCAGTTCTTC. Its translation: CSASRVTGGNEQFF.

The chain couples TRBV18 to TRBJ1-2; 10 bases match TRBD1. J was trimmed by 0 bases and V by 4 bases; bases with no gene match: 5. CDR1 and CDR2 (germline): KGHSH, LQKENI. This CDR3 has 16 residues. In nucleotides, the CDR3 is TGTGCCAGCTCACAGGGACAGGGGCCTTCTAACTATGGCTACACCTTC. The encoded protein is CASSQGQGPSNYGYTF.

The CDR3 coding sequence is TGTGCCAGCAGTCCGACAGGGGGCGCGCTGGGCTACACCTTC. Its protein is CASSPTGGALGYTF. The rearrangement joins TRBV6-5 to TRBJ1-2; 10 bases line up with TRBD1. The CDR3 is 14 residues long. Germline lookup yields CDR1 MNHEY and CDR2 SVGAGI. With 5 bases clipped from V and 8 bases from J, the junction kept 8 bases outside the gene matches.

This chain connects TRBV11-2 to TRBJ1-1; no clear D. The ends were cut back, 4 bases at V and 4 bases at J, with 13 bases in the middle. Germline V CDR1 and CDR2: SGHAT, FQNNGV. This CDR3 has 14 residues. The CDR3 spells CASSWGPRSTEAFF. DNA of the CDR3: TGTGCCAGCAGCTGGGGTCCTAGGAGCACTGAAGCTTTCTTT.

This clone was observed a few times. The V and J genes are TRBV9 and TRBJ2-3; D unresolved. The CDR3 is 15 amino acids. Germline V gene sequence: CDR1 SGDLS, CDR2 YYNGEE. Trimming took 3 bases from V and 0 from J, leaving 11 bases between them. CDR3 residues: CASSAPGTSTDTQYF. CDR3 sequence (DNA): TGTGCCAGCAGCGCCCCAGGCACTAGCACAGATACGCAGTATTTT.

Only one count was recorded for this clone. This rearrangement joins TRBV4-1 to TRBJ1-2; possibly TRBD1 for D (6 bases). Trimming shortened V by 0 bases and J by 4 bases, and 15 bases separated the two germline ends. Germline CDR1 reads MGHRA; CDR2 reads YSYEKL. This CDR3 is built from 16 residues. CDR3 amino acids: CASSQEPGATVYGYTF. In DNA, the CDR3 is TGCGCCAGCAGCCAAGAACCAGGGGCGACCGTCTATGGCTACACCTTC.

This clone has only one observation. The V call is TRBV4-2, the J call TRBJ1-2; D is undetermined. Trimming removed 3 bases at V and 5 bases at J, with 19 bases between. The CDR3 sequence is 16 residues long. Germline V gene data show CDR1 as LGHNA and CDR2 as YNFKEQ. The CDR3 region is CASSHRRADNYYGYTF. Written as DNA, the CDR3 is TGTGCCAGCAGCCATCGCCGGGCCGATAACTATTATGGCTACACCTTC.

As for this clone: This same CDR3 is encoded by further DNA sequences in the sample. The chain employs TRBV7-2 and TRBJ2-5; D is ambiguous. Germline loops: CDR1 SGHTA, CDR2 FQGNSA. V was clipped by 3 bases and J by 3 bases, with 8 bases between them. This CDR3 region has 13 residues. Written as DNA, the CDR3 is TGTGCCAGCAGCTTCGCTGGGGAAGAGACCCAGTACTTC. Translating gives CASSFAGEETQYF.

The chain uses TRBV6-2 or TRBV6-3 and TRBJ2-2, with 7 bases identical to TRBD2. Trimming removed 4 bases from V and 3 bases from J; junction bases left unmatched: 8. Germline CDR1 is MNHEY and CDR2 is SVGEGT. This CDR3 has 16 amino acids. The CDR3 bases are TGTGCCAGCAGTTCGAATAGCGGGCCGGACACCGGGGAGCTGTTTTTT. Encoded protein: CASSSNSGPDTGELFF.

The V call is TRBV3-1 (or the pseudogene TRBV3-2), the J call TRBJ2-5; unclear D gene. The V end lost 10 bases, the J end lost 2 bases, and 17 bases lay between the germline ends. The CDR3 spans 14 residues. Germline V lookup: CDR1 LGHDT, CDR2 YNNKEL (reference sequence). For the CDR3, the DNA is TGTGCCACATCCCTAACGCGCGAACAAGAGACCCAGTACTTC. Amino acids: CATSLTREQETQYF.

The chain is built from TRBV4-2 and TRBJ1-3; no clear D. Germline V gene data show CDR1 as LGHNA and CDR2 as YNFKEQ. The CDR3 totals 13 residues. V was pared by 1 base and J by 1 base, with 2 bases between. CDR3 DNA sequence: TGTGCCAGCAGCCAAGGTTCTGGAAACACCATATATTTT. Protein sequence: CASSQGSGNTIYF.